One and the same sample provided the 29 T cell receptor beta chains below, sequenced in a study of PD-1 blockade in mismatch repair-deficient tumors. Measured with immunoSEQ multiplex PCR; TCRdb has only the in-frame clones, and not every one. The data hold tens of thousands of clones, with more than 65% observed a single time. This sample comprised peripheral blood, obtained 12 weeks after starting pembrolizumab. These receptors originate from an adult with mismatch repair-deficient cancer.

V usage is TRBV19 and J usage is TRBJ2-3; tentative D call: TRBD1 (6 bases). CDR1 and CDR2 from the germline V gene are LNHDA and SQIVND (reference sequence). The length of the CDR3 is 15 residues. V lost 4 bases to trimming and J lost 0 bases, with 11 bases between them. The CDR3 here is CASSSRDTSTDTQYF. The CDR3, as DNA: TGTGCCAGTAGTAGTCGGGACACTAGCACAGATACGCAGTATTTT.

This chain joins TRBV6-1 and TRBJ1-2; unclear D gene. Germline V gene data show CDR1 as MNHNS and CDR2 as SASEGT. V lost 0 bases and J lost 0, with 5 bases in between. The CDR3 has 14 amino acids. CDR3 sequence (DNA): TGTGCCAGCAGTGAAGCGCCAGCTAACTATGGCTACACCTTC. The encoded protein is CASSEAPANYGYTF.

The chain employs TRBV5-4 and TRBJ1-5, with D hard to call. Germline CDR1 and CDR2: SGHNT and YYREEE (reference sequence). V shed 0 bases and J shed 3 bases, with 10 bases lying between them. The CDR3 consists of 15 residues. For the CDR3, the DNA is TGTGCCAGCAGCTTGGGCCCGGGAGTCAATCAGCCCCAGCATTTT. It translates to CASSLGPGVNQPQHF.

As concerns this clone: The identical CDR3 is also encoded by other nucleotide sequences in the sample. The chain combines TRBV14 with TRBJ2-5; 13 bases fit TRBD2. The CDR3 is 15 residues long. Germline lookup yields CDR1 SGHDN and CDR2 FVKESK. Unmatched junction bases numbered 3, after V lost 3 bases and J lost 5 bases. The CDR3 nucleotides are TGTGCCAGCAGCCAGGGACTAGCGGGATGGGAGACCCAGTACTTC. Protein: CASSQGLAGWETQYF.

The DNA for the CDR3 is TGCAGCGTTTTGTCGGGAAGCTCCTACGAGCAGTACTTC. This translates into CSVLSGSSYEQYF. The V call is TRBV29-1, the J call TRBJ2-7; perhaps TRBD2 as D (5 bases). Germline V gene lookup returns CDR1 SQVTM and CDR2 ANQGSEA. The CDR3 has 13 amino acids. Trimming pared 5 bases from V and 0 bases from J, leaving 11 bases between.

The chain combines TRBV7-2 with TRBJ2-1; D is possibly TRBD2 (6 bases). This CDR3 spans 17 amino acids. Trimming removed 3 bases at V and 5 bases at J, with 20 bases between. Germline assignment: CDR1 SGHTA and CDR2 FQGNSA. CDR3 residues: CASSFSSRLEVNNEQFF. CDR3 nucleotide sequence: TGTGCCAGCAGCTTTTCGTCCCGACTAGAAGTTAACAATGAGCAGTTCTTC.

The V call is TRBV5-1, the J call TRBJ2-2, with D tentatively TRBD1 or TRBD2 (7 bases each). CDR3 length: 19 amino acids. Germline V gives CDR1 SGHRS, CDR2 YFSETQ. Trimming left V 5 bases short and J 0 bases short, with 23 bases between. The CDR3 sequence: CASSSRAGAGGANTGELFF. In DNA, the CDR3 is TGCGCCAGCAGTTCTCGGGCGGGAGCAGGGGGAGCGAACACCGGGGAGCTGTTTTTT.

The chain carries TRBV7-8 and TRBJ2-7; the match to TRBD1 covers 9 bases. Germline V gene lookup returns CDR1 SGHVS and CDR2 FQNEAQ. The CDR3 length is 16 residues. The trim removed 5 bases at V and 0 bases at J, leaving 8 bases unmatched. CDR3 protein: CASSRGAGQGSYEQYF. The CDR3 region has the DNA TGTGCCAGCAGCCGAGGAGCGGGACAGGGCTCCTACGAGCAGTACTTC.

The chain uses TRBV29-1 and TRBJ2-1, with TRBD2 matching 15 bases. With 2 bases clipped from V and 1 base from J, the junction kept 3 bases outside the gene matches. The CDR3 is 17 amino acids. Germline V lookup: CDR1 SQVTM, CDR2 ANQGSEA. The CDR3 is CSVETGLAGGSYNEQFF. The CDR3 DNA follows: TGCAGCGTTGAAACCGGACTAGCGGGAGGGTCCTACAATGAGCAGTTCTTC.

V and J are TRBV7-9 and TRBJ1-2; TRBD1 matches 8 bases. This CDR3 has 14 amino acids. Germline V gives CDR1 SEHNR, CDR2 FQNEAQ (reference sequence). The V gene end was trimmed by 8 bases and the J gene end by 2 bases; junction bases not matched to a gene: 7. The chain's CDR3 is CASGPGQANYGYTF. The CDR3 DNA reads as TGTGCCAGCGGGCCGGGACAGGCAAACTATGGCTACACCTTC.

This clone was detected only a few times. The V gene is TRBV7-9, the J gene TRBJ2-7, with 8 bases matching TRBD2. The junction had 11 bases not matched to a gene; V was cut back by 8 bases and J by 2 bases. The length of the CDR3 is 15 residues. Germline CDR1 reads SEHNR; CDR2 reads FQNEAQ (reference sequence). The CDR3 DNA reads as TGTGCCAGCCGCACGAGCGGGAGTAGTACCTACGAGCAGTACTTC. Residues: CASRTSGSSTYEQYF. Full variable domain (rest looked up from reference TRBV7-9 and TRBJ2-7): DTGVSQNPRHKITKRGQNVTFRCDPISEHNRLYWYRQTLGQGPEFLTYFQNEAQLEKSRLLSDRFSAERPKGSFSTLEIQRTEQGDSAMYLCASRTSGSSTYEQYFGPGTRLTVT.

This clone was counted once. The chain has TRBV5-1 and TRBJ2-7; TRBD1 matches at 8 bases. Germline CDR1 and CDR2: SGHRS and YFSETQ. Unmatched junction bases numbered 6, after V lost 0 bases and J lost 4 bases. The CDR3 contains 15 residues. The CDR3 spells CASSLGQGAQYEQYF. The DNA of the CDR3 is TGCGCCAGCAGCTTGGGGCAGGGGGCGCAATACGAGCAGTACTTC.

V is TRBV11-3 and J is TRBJ1-1, with D maybe TRBD1 (6 bases). The CDR3 contains 13 residues. Between the trimmed V and J ends, which lost 4 bases and 5 bases, there was a span of 11 bases. The germline V gene has CDR1 SGHNT and CDR2 YENEEA. CDR3 DNA sequence: TGTGCCAGCAGCTCAGGGGTGGTGACTGAAGCTTTCTTT. It yields the protein CASSSGVVTEAFF. Full variable domain (remainder filled in from reference TRBV11-3 and TRBJ1-1): EAGVVQSPRYKIIEKKQPVAFWCNPISGHNTLYWYLQNLGQGPELLIRYENEEAVDDSQLPKDRFSAERLKGVDSTLKIQPAELGDSAVYLCASSSGVVTEAFFGQGTRLTVV.

This rearrangement joins TRBV5-1 to TRBJ2-7; D is unresolved. This CDR3 contains 14 residues. Germline V lookup: CDR1 SGHRS, CDR2 YFSETQ. V was trimmed by 0 bases and J by 7 bases, leaving 14 bases between them. Here the CDR3 DNA reads TGCGCCAGCAGCTTGGACTTTGGCAGTCGGGAGCAGTACTTC. Protein: CASSLDFGSREQYF.

This clone was counted a few times. This sequence joins TRBV7-9 and TRBJ2-7; no clear D. The germline V gene has CDR1 SEHNR and CDR2 FQNEAQ (reference sequence). The CDR3 length is 14 residues. V lost 1 base to trimming and J lost 3 bases, with 10 bases between them. DNA for the CDR3: TGTGCCAGCAGCTTAGGGTCAGGCCTCTACGAGCAGTACTTC. Translation: CASSLGSGLYEQYF.

The V gene is TRBV7-3, the J gene TRBJ2-1; D gene unclear. Trimming left V 1 base short and J 5 bases short, with 6 bases between. Germline CDR1 is SGHTA and CDR2 is FQGTGA. This CDR3 is 13 amino acids long. CDR3 sequence reads: CASSLNVNNEQFF. CDR3 DNA: TGTGCCAGCAGCTTAAACGTCAACAATGAGCAGTTCTTC.

Of note for this clone: A much bigger clone sits one base away, suggesting this may be a read error. In the same sample, other DNA sequences code for this CDR3. The rearrangement joins TRBV7-9 to TRBJ2-7, with D uncertain. The CDR3 has 12 residues. From germline, CDR1 is SEHNR and CDR2 FQNEAQ (reference sequence). CDR3 nucleotides: TGTGCCAGCAGCTCCAACTACTACGAGCAGTACTTT. It translates to CASSSNYYEQYF.

The chain couples TRBV7-9 to TRBJ2-1; D possibly corresponds to TRBD2 (5 bases). Germline CDR1 SEHNR, CDR2 FQNEAQ (reference sequence). The CDR3 totals 14 residues. Trimming pared 6 bases from V and 6 bases from J, leaving 15 bases between. The CDR3 spells CASSGDWGVNEQFF. For the CDR3, the DNA is TGTGCCAGCAGTGGAGACTGGGGAGTCAATGAGCAGTTCTTC.

The rearrangement links TRBV5-6 to TRBJ2-5; D is perhaps TRBD1 or TRBD2 (5 bases each). Germline V gene data show CDR1 as SGHDT and CDR2 as YYEEEE. Trimming shortened V by 3 bases and J by 5 bases, and 17 bases separated the two germline ends. The length of the CDR3 is 15 residues. The CDR3 is CASSSRGGGVETQYF. The CDR3 DNA sequence: TGTGCCAGCAGCTCTCGGGGTGGGGGAGTGGAGACCCAGTACTTC.

J is TRBJ2-2 and V is TRBV14; TRBD1 matches at 8 bases. In germline, CDR1 is SGHDN, CDR2 FVKESK. J gave up 0 bases and V 9 bases, and 3 bases lay outside the gene matches. The CDR3 length is 14 residues. The CDR3 DNA follows: TGTGCCAGTAGACAGGGGTCGAACACCGGGGAGCTGTTTTTT. Residues: CASRQGSNTGELFF. The full variable domain, with the rest looked up from reference TRBV14 and TRBJ2-2, is EAGVTQFPSHSVIEKGQTVTLRCDPISGHDNLYWYRRVMGKEIKFLLHFVKESKQDESGMPNNRFLAERTGGTYSTLKVQPAELEDSGVYFCASRQGSNTGELFFGEGSRLTVL.

The V and J genes are TRBV29-1 and TRBJ2-1; tentative D call: TRBD1 (5 bases). The V end was cut by 7 bases, the J end by 10 bases, with 17 bases between. Germline values: CDR1 SQVTM, CDR2 ANQGSEA. The CDR3 consists of 12 residues. CDR3 sequence: CSATLRRQEQFF. The DNA of the CDR3 is TGCAGCGCGACACTACGACGACAGGAGCAGTTCTTC.

The rearrangement uses TRBV19 and TRBJ2-5; D possibly corresponds to TRBD2 (6 bases). The CDR3 is made up of 14 amino acids. V gave up 3 bases and J gave up 4 bases, with 12 bases separating them. The V gene's germline CDR1 is LNHDA and CDR2 SQIVND (reference sequence). CDR3 protein: CASSIMEGGETQYF. CDR3 in DNA: TGTGCCAGTAGTATCATGGAGGGTGGAGAGACCCAGTACTTC.

V and J are TRBV19 and TRBJ2-5, with D possibly being TRBD1 (5 bases). Between the trimmed V and J ends, which lost 5 bases and 5 bases, there was a span of 15 bases. The CDR3 is made up of 14 amino acids. CDR1 and CDR2 (germline): LNHDA, SQIVND (reference sequence). For the CDR3, the DNA is TGTGCCAGTAGTCCTCTACAGGTTGGGGAGACCCAGTACTTC. Translating it yields CASSPLQVGETQYF.

The genes are TRBV11-2 and TRBJ2-5; D remains unclear. V was cut by 5 bases and J by 2 bases, with 9 bases left in between. There are 13 residues in the CDR3. The germline V gene encodes CDR1 SGHAT and CDR2 FQNNGV. The CDR3 coding sequence is TGTGCCAGCAGCCCTGGGCTTCAAGAGACCCAGTACTTC. It encodes CASSPGLQETQYF.

The chain couples TRBV7-3 to TRBJ2-7; D is unclear. The V end lost 3 bases, the J end lost 4 bases, and 4 bases lay between the germline ends. CDR1 is SGHTA and CDR2 is FQGTGA in the germline V gene. The CDR3 sequence is 11 residues long. In nucleotides, the CDR3 is TGTGCCAGCAGCTTCACATACGAGCAGTACTTC. This codes for CASSFTYEQYF.

This clone occurred a few times. V usage is TRBV6-1 and J usage is TRBJ1-1; 8 bases agree with TRBD1. Looked up from germline, CDR1 is MNHNS and CDR2 is SASEGT. This CDR3 has 13 residues. The ends lost 3 bases at V and 5 bases at J; junction bases unmatched: 2. CDR3 nucleotide sequence: TGTGCCAGCAGTGATCAGGGGGCGACTGAAGCTTTCTTT. Translated: CASSDQGATEAFF.

The chain joins TRBV25-1 to TRBJ2-3, with TRBD2 identical over 8 bases. The V and J ends lost 2 bases and 2 bases, in that order; junction bases with no gene match: 6. Germline CDR1 and CDR2: MGHDK and SYGVNS. The CDR3 spans 16 residues. The CDR3 loop is CASSEDRAGDTDTQYF. In nucleotides, the CDR3 is TGTGCCAGCAGTGAAGATCGAGCGGGGGACACAGATACGCAGTATTTT.

The chain is built from TRBV5-4 and TRBJ2-5; TRBD2 aligns across 8 bases. The J segment lost 7 bases and the V segment lost 4 bases, leaving 15 bases of the junction unmatched. This CDR3 contains 16 residues. The germline gives CDR1 SGHNT, CDR2 YYREEE (reference sequence). The DNA of the CDR3 is TGTGCCAGCAGCCCCGATGGGGGGACTAGTCAGACGACCCAGTACTTC. It yields the protein CASSPDGGTSQTTQYF.

The rearrangement joins TRBV9 to TRBJ2-3, with D possibly being TRBD2 (5 bases). The CDR3 covers 14 residues. CDR1 is SGDLS, CDR2 YYNGEE, per germline. V lost 0 bases and J 6 bases, leaving 11 bases between the germline ends. CDR3 sequence reads: CASSVVPGLDTQYF. As DNA, the CDR3 is TGTGCCAGCAGCGTAGTGCCGGGGTTGGATACGCAGTATTTT.